This is a list of T cell receptor beta chains from one sample in a study of T cell repertoires in cytomegalovirus infection. TCRdb ran MiXCR on the reads and lists one entry per CDR3 protein. The sample shows 630,000 or so distinct CDR3 sequences, around 24% of them seen only once. The material sequenced was CD8+ T cells from PBMCs. These receptors were obtained from a human donor in good health (CMV status not recorded). Some clones in this sample may be carry-over from other donors' samples. Each CDR3 is given with its conserved first and last residue. Each record gives: D gene, clone size, J gene, V gene, CDR3 DNA, CDR3 protein. A D gene is named only where the DNA matches it firmly. Not every row has a clone size; where given, it reads once, few, many or a size class.

- few TRBJ1-1 TRBV6-5 TGTGCCAGCGGTAGACAGGCTCTGAACACTGAAGCTTTCTTT CASGRQALNTEAFF
TRBD2 - TRBJ2-1 TRBV4-2 TGTGCCAGCAGCCAAGACGGGGCGGGGGGGCCCTACAATGAGCAGTTCTTC CASSQDGAGGPYNEQFF
TRBD1 few TRBJ1-5 TRBV7-9 TGTGCCAGCAGCTTAGAACAAGACAGGGTTGGTCAGCCCCAGCATTTT CASSLEQDRVGQPQHF
- - TRBJ1-4 TRBV28 TGTGCCAGCAGTTTCTGGGGGGGAAGGGAAAAACTGTTTTTT CASSFWGGREKLFF
TRBD2 - TRBJ2-1 TRBV15 TGTGCCACCAGGCCTGCGGGTAGCGGGGGTTACAATGAGCAGTTCTTC CATRPAGSGGYNEQFF
TRBD2 many TRBJ2-1 TRBV7-2 TGTGCCAGCAGCCGGACTAGCGGGGGACTATACAATGAGCAGTTCTTC CASSRTSGGLYNEQFF
- few TRBJ2-7 TRBV6-5 TGTGCCAGCAGTTCACAGGGCGGAAACTACGAGCAGTACTTC CASSSQGGNYEQYF
- - TRBJ1-2 TRBV29-1 TGCGGCGTTGATCTAGATGGGCAGATCGACTATGGCTACACCTTC CGVDLDGQIDYGYTF
- few TRBJ2-2 TRBV19 TGTGCCAGTACCCCGGCGACAGGAGGGGCCGGGGAGCTGTTTTTT CASTPATGGAGELFF
TRBD1 - TRBJ2-7 TRBV6-6 TGTGCCAGCAGTCCGAGGACAGGGGAACCGATTTTC CASSPRTGEPIF
TRBD1 - TRBJ2-1 TRBV7-9 TGTGCCAGCAGCCACCGGGACAGGGGCACCTACAATGAGCAGTTCTTC CASSHRDRGTYNEQFF
TRBD1 - TRBJ2-2 TRBV4-1 TGCGCCAGCAGCCAAGATTGGACAGGGGCCGGGGAGCTGTTTTTT CASSQDWTGAGELFF
TRBD1 few TRBJ1-5 TRBV6-6 TGTGCCAGCAGTTACGATATTTTAGGGGGCCCCGTCGGTACTCAGCCCCAGCATTTT CASSYDILGGPVGTQPQHF
- many TRBJ1-1 TRBV10-3 TGTGCCATCACCACGATAAACTCAAATTCAGGTTACGGAACTGAAGCTTTCTTT CAITTINSNSGYGTEAFF
TRBD1 - TRBJ1-2 TRBV7-2 TGTGCCAGCAGCTTCGGACAGGATGAAAACGACGGCTATGGCTACACCTTC CASSFGQDENDGYGYTF
- - TRBJ1-2 TRBV20-1 TGCAGTGCTAGGGACGACAGAGAAAGCAGCTTC CSARDDRESSF
- few TRBJ1-4 TRBV19 TGTGCCAGTATGGAGACAACCGATGAAAAACTGTTTTTT CASMETTDEKLFF
- few TRBJ2-1 TRBV27 TGTGCCACCCGGACAGTCAATGAGCAGTTCTTC CATRTVNEQFF
- once TRBJ1-2 TRBV27 TGTGTCAGCAGCCGAACTCAGGGGTCTGTCTATGGCTACACCTTC CVSSRTQGSVYGYTF
- - TRBJ1-2 TRBV20-1 TGCAGTGCTAGAGGGCCAGGGAATGGCTACACCTTC CSARGPGNGYTF
- many TRBJ2-5 TRBV7-2 TGTGCCAGCAGCTCCCCGGGCGGAGAGACCCAGTACTTC CASSSPGGETQYF
TRBD2 many TRBJ2-1 TRBV7-2 TGTGCCAGCAGCGCGACCGGGACTAGCGGTGGGGGTTGGTACAATGAGCAGTTCTTC CASSATGTSGGGWYNEQFF
TRBD1 few TRBJ2-7 TRBV2 TGTGCCAGCATTTCTCCGAACGGAGGGACAGGGGCCTACGAGCAGTACTTC CASISPNGGTGAYEQYF
TRBD1 - TRBJ1-1 TRBV14 TGTGCCAGCAGCCACATGGGGAAGGGGGCGCGAACTGAAGCTTTCTTT CASSHMGKGARTEAFF
- many TRBJ1-2 TRBV7-2 TGTGCCAGCAGCTTGGGGGGTTGGGCCGGCACCTTC CASSLGGWAGTF
- few TRBJ1-2 TRBV27 TGTGCCAGCAGTTTCGGTGGGGCCCATTACTATGGCTACACCTTC CASSFGGAHYYGYTF
- few TRBJ1-2 TRBV2 TGTGCCAGCAGTGCCCCTGACACAACCCGCTATGGCTACACCTTC CASSAPDTTRYGYTF
- few TRBJ2-3 TRBV12-5 TGTGCTAGTGGTTTCTCCCCCTTAGCGGAAAAAAGCACAGATACGCAGTATTTT CASGFSPLAEKSTDTQYF
- many TRBJ2-7 TRBV7-9 TGTGCCAGCAGCCACATGGGACAAGCTTTATACGAGCAGTACTTC CASSHMGQALYEQYF
TRBD1 few TRBJ2-3 TRBV7-9 TGTGCCAGCATCCAGGGGGCCTCGTCGGGTGATACGCAGTATTTT CASIQGASSGDTQYF
TRBD1 - TRBJ2-7 TRBV29-1 TGCAGCGTTGACCTCTCCGGGACAGGATCCCCCAACGAGCAGTACTTC CSVDLSGTGSPNEQYF
TRBD1 few TRBJ2-1 TRBV5-6 TGTGCCAGCAGCATAGGACAGGGCCGTGAGCAGTTCTTC CASSIGQGREQFF